Listed here is a single TCR beta chain. Antigen specificity is unknown. This CDR3 has 12 residues. V dropped 7 bases and J dropped 15 bases, with 19 bases sitting between them. Germline V gene lookup returns CDR1 LNHDA and CDR2 SQIVND (reference sequence). This record belongs to a study of shared clonotypes between healthy human individuals. Study in general: A few men and a couple of women, aged 18 to 49, were donors.

The study's findings and limits: Naive subsets generally exceeded memory subsets in estimated richness. Large sequencing depth failed to make sorted-subset sequencing complete, rarefaction showed.

Per the original methods: Quality scores were absent from the junction-only immunoSEQ sequences, so filtering differed. Method: immunoSEQ multiplex PCR; TCRdb's copy keeps in-frame clones and lacks some. V and J calls and clone size follow that table, whereas D and trimming were derived from the DNA. In the table there are hundreds of thousands of clones, roughly 73% of which are singletons. Sequencing input: memory CD4+ T cells sorted from blood. The subset here: CD45RA-negative fraction. This receptor was obtained from a woman aged 30 to 39 in good health. V gene TRBV19 combines with J gene TRBJ2-1, with no clear D. DNA for the CDR3: TGTGCCAGTATCGGATTACGCGGAGTAGTGTTCTTC. Protein sequence: CASIGLRGVVFF.